This T cell receptor beta chain was recorded in a study of vaccination and CD4 T cells after COVID-19. Across the study: Controls used CEFX viral epitopes (positive), HIV-1 Nef peptides (negative), or no peptide.

The Oncomine TCR Beta short-read assay sequenced DNA from cultured CD4+ T cells. The source of extracted genomic DNA was cultured CD4+ T cells. TCRdb re-called the PCR reads with MiXCR, one entry per CDR3 protein. Among about 7,300 distinct CDR3 sequences listed, about 29% were seen once. Treatment given: roughly 10-day PBMC culture with coronavirus spike peptide pools or control peptides (ViraFEST assay). From the unexposed donor, CD4+ T cells were collected ahead of the COVID-19 pandemic (2011-2018). Wells that each held a few million PBMCs were cultured with 9.5 to 10 IU/ml IL-2 and approximately 9 ug/ml peptide pools. Days 3 and 7 saw half the medium replaced with fresh IL-2 medium. Worth noting for this clonotype: Its antigen is still unknown.

The CDR3 totals 14 residues. CDR1 is GTSNPN and CDR2 is SVGIG in the germline V gene (reference sequence). The V end lost 2 bases, the J end lost 1 base, and 9 bases lay between the germline ends. The material sequenced was CD4+ T cells from blood, cultured in vitro. J is TRBJ2-1 and V is TRBV30; D possibly uses TRBD1 or TRBD2 (6 bases each). The TCR comes from a human donor in good health. CDR3 nucleotide sequence: TGTGCCTGGAGTAGGGGGGTTTCCTACAATGAGCAGTTCTTC. It translates to CAWSRGVSYNEQFF.